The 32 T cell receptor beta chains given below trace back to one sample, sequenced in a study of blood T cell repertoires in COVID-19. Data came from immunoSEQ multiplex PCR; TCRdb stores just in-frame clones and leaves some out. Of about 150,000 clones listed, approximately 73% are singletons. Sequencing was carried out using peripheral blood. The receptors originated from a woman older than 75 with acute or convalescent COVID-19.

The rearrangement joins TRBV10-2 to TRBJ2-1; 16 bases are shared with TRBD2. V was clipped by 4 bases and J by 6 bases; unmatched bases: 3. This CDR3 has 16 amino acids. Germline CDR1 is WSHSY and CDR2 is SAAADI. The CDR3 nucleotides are TGCGCCAGCAGTGGGGGACTAGCGGGAGGGGGCAATGAGCAGTTCTTC. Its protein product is CASSGGLAGGGNEQFF.

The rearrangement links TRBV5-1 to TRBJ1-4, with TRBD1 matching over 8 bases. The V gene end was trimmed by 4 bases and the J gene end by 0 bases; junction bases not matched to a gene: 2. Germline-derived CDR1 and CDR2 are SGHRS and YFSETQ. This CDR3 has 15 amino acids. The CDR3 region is CASSPTGATNEKLFF. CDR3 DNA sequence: TGCGCCAGCAGCCCGACAGGGGCAACTAATGAAAAACTGTTTTTT. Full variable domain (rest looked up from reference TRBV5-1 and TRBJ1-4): KAGVTQTPRYLIKTRGQQVTLSCSPISGHRSVSWYQQTPGQGLQFLFEYFSETQRNKGNFPGRFSGRQFSNSRSEMNVSTLELGDSALYLCASSPTGATNEKLFFGSGTQLSVL.

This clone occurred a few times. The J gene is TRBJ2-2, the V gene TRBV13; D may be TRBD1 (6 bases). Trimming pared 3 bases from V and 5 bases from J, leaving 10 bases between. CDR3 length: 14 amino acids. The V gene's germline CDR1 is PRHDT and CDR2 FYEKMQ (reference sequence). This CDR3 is CASSFQGNTGELFF. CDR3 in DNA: TGTGCCAGCAGCTTCCAGGGGAATACCGGGGAGCTGTTTTTT.

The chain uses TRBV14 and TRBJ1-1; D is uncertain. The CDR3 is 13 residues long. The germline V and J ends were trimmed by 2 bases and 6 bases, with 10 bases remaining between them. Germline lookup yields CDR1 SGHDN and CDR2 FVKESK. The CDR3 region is CASSQTSPPEAFF. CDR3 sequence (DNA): TGTGCCAGCAGCCAAACAAGTCCACCTGAAGCTTTCTTT.

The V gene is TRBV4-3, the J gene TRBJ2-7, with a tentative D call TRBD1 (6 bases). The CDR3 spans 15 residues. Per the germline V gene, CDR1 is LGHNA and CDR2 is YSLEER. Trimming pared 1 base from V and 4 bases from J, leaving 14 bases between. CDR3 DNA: TGCGCCAGCAGCCAAGTGAGGACAGAGCTTTACGAGCAGTACTTC. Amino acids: CASSQVRTELYEQYF.

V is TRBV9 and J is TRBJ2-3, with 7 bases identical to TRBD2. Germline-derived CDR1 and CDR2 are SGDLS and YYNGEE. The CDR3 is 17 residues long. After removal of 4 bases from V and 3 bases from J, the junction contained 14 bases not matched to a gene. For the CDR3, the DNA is TGTGCCAGCAGCCCCGTGGGGGACTATGGGCGGACAGATACGCAGTATTTT. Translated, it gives CASSPVGDYGRTDTQYF.

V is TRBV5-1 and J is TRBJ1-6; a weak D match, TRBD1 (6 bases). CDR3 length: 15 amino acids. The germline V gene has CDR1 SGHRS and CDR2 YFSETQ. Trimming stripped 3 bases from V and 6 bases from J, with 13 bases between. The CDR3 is CASSSMGQINSPLHF. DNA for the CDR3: TGCGCCAGCAGCTCAATGGGACAAATTAATTCACCCCTCCACTTT.

CDR3: CASSLSTGQRNQPQHF. The DNA of the CDR3 is TGTGCCAGTAGTCTTTCTACGGGACAGAGAAATCAGCCCCAGCATTTT. The rearrangement uses TRBV19 and TRBJ1-5; the match to TRBD1 covers 7 bases. This CDR3 has 16 amino acids. Germline V gene sequence: CDR1 LNHDA, CDR2 SQIVND (reference sequence). The trim removed 5 bases at V and 4 bases at J, leaving 11 bases unmatched.

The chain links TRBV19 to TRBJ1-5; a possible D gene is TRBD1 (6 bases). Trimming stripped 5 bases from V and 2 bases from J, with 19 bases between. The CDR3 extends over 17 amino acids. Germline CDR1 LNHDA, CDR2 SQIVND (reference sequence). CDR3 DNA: TGTGCCAGTAGTCCTCAAACAGGGAAGGCGGGCAATCAGCCCCAGCATTTT. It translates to CASSPQTGKAGNQPQHF.

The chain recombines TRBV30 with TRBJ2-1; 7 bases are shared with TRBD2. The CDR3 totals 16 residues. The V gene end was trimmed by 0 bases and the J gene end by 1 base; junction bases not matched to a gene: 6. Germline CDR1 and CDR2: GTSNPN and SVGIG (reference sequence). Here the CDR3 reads CAWSVGGPGSYNEQFF. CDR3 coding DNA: TGTGCCTGGAGTGTGGGAGGGCCAGGTTCCTACAATGAGCAGTTCTTC. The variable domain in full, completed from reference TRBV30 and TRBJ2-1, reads SQTIHQWPATLVQPVGSPLSLECTVEGTSNPNLYWYRQAAGRGLQLLFYSVGIGQISSEVPQNLSASRPQDRQFILSSKKLLLSDSGFYLCAWSVGGPGSYNEQFFGPGTRLTVL.

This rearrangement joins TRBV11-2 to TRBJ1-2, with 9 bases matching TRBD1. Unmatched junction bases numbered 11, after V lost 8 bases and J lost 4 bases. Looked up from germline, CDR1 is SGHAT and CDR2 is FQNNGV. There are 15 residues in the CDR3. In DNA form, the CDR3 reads TGTGCCAGCGTCCATACGTCGGACAGGGGCTATGGCTACACCTTC. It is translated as CASVHTSDRGYGYTF.

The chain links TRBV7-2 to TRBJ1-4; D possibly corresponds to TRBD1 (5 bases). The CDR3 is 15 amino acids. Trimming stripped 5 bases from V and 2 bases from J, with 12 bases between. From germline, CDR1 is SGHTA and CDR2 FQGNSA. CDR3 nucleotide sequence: TGTGCCAGCAGCCCGGGGGGTAGGACTAATGAAAAACTGTTTTTT. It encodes CASSPGGRTNEKLFF.

The CDR3 loop is CAWTLQGHYGYTF. The CDR3 DNA sequence: TGTGCCTGGACCCTCCAGGGCCACTATGGCTACACCTTC. This rearrangement joins TRBV30 to TRBJ1-2, with a weak D call TRBD1 (5 bases). There are 13 residues in the CDR3. Germline V CDR1 and CDR2: GTSNPN, SVGIG (reference sequence). Trimming pared 4 bases from V and 3 bases from J, leaving 12 bases between.

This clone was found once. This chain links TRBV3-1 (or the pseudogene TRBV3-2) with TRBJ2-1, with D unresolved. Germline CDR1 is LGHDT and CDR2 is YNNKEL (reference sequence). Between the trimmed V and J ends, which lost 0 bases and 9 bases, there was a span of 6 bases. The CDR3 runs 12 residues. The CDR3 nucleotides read TGTGCCAGCAGCCAAGATAGCTTTGAGCAGTTCTTC. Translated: CASSQDSFEQFF.

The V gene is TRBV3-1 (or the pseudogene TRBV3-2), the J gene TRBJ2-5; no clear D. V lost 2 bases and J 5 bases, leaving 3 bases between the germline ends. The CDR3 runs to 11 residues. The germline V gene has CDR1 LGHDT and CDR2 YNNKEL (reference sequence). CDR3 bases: TGTGCCAGCAGCCAAAGCGAGACCCAGTACTTC. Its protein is CASSQSETQYF.

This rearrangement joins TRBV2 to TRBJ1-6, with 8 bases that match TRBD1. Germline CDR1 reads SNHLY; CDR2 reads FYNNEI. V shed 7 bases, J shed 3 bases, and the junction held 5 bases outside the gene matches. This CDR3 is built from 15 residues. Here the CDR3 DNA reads TGTGCCAGCAACCAGGGGGCACTCTATAATTCACCCCTCCACTTT. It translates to CASNQGALYNSPLHF.

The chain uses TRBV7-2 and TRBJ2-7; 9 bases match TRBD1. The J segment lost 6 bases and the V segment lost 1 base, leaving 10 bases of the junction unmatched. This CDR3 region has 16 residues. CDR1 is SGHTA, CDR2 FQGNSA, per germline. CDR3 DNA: TGTGCCAGCAGCTTAGGGGGAGTGGGGACAGGGTTCGAGCAGTACTTC. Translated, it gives CASSLGGVGTGFEQYF.

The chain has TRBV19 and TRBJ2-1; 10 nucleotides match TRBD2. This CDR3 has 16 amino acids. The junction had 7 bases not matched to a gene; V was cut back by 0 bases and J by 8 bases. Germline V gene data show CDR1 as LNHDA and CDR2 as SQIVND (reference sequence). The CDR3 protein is CASSIDTASGSDEQFF. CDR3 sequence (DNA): TGTGCCAGTAGTATAGACACGGCTAGCGGGAGCGATGAGCAGTTCTTC.

Written as DNA, the CDR3 is TGTGCCAGTAGTGGAGGCTTGAACACTGAAGCTTTCTTT. Translating gives CASSGGLNTEAFF. The chain uses TRBV19 and TRBJ1-1; D uncertain. Trimming removed 5 bases from V and 0 bases from J, with 7 bases in between. This CDR3 has 13 residues. Germline lookup yields CDR1 LNHDA and CDR2 SQIVND (reference sequence).

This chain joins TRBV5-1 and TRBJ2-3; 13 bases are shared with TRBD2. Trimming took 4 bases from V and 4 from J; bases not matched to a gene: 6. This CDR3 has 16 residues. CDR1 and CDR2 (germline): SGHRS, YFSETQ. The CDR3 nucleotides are TGCGCCAGCAGCCCCGAACTAGCGGGAGGGGCAGATACGCAGTATTTT. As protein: CASSPELAGGADTQYF.

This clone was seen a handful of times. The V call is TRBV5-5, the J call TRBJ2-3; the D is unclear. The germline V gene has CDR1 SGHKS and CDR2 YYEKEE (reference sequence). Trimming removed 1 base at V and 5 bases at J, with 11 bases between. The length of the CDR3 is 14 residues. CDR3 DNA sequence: TGTGCCAGCAGCTTGTCCGGGTTAGAAGATACGCAGTATTTT. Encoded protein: CASSLSGLEDTQYF.

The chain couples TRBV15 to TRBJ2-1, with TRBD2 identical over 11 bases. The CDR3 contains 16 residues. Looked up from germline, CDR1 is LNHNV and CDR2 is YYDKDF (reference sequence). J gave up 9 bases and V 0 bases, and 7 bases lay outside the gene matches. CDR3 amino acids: CATSRDISGRAGEQFF. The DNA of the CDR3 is TGTGCCACCAGCAGAGATATTAGCGGGAGGGCGGGTGAGCAGTTCTTC.

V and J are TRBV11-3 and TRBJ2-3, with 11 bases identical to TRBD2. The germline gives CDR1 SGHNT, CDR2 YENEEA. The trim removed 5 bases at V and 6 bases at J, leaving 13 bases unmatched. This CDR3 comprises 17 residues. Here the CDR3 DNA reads TGTGCCAGCAGCCCCGGAGCCTTTAGCGGGAGGGCGGATACGCAGTATTTT. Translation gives CASSPGAFSGRADTQYF.

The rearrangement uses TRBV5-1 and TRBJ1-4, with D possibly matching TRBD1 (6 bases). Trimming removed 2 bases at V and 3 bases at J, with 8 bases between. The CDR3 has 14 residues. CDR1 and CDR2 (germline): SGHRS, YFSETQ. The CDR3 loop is CASSLGTPNEKLFF. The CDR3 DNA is TGCGCCAGCAGCTTAGGGACACCTAATGAAAAACTGTTTTTT. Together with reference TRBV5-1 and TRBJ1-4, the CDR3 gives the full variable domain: KAGVTQTPRYLIKTRGQQVTLSCSPISGHRSVSWYQQTPGQGLQFLFEYFSETQRNKGNFPGRFSGRQFSNSRSEMNVSTLELGDSALYLCASSLGTPNEKLFFGSGTQLSVL.

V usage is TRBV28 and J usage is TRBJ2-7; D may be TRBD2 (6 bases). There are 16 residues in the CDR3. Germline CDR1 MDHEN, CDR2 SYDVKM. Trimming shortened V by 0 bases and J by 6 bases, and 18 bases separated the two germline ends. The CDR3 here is CASSLWVQGGRAEQYF. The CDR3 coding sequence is TGTGCCAGCAGTTTATGGGTCCAGGGAGGTAGAGCCGAGCAGTACTTC.

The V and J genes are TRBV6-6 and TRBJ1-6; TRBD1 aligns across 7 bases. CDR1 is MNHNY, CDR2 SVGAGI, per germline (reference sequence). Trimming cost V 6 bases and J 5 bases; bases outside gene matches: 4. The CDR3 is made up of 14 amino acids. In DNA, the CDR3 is TGTGCCAGCAGCAACAGGGGCGATAATTCACCCCTCCACTTT. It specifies CASSNRGDNSPLHF.

The CDR3 sequence: CASSPQRTGGNYGYTF. Here the CDR3 DNA reads TGTGCCAGCAGCCCTCAACGGACAGGGGGCAACTATGGCTACACCTTC. The chain recombines TRBV5-6 with TRBJ1-2, with 11 nucleotides matching TRBD1. The germline CDR1 and CDR2 sequences are SGHDT and YYEEEE. J lost 2 bases, V lost 4 bases, and 7 bases had no gene match. CDR3 length: 16 residues.

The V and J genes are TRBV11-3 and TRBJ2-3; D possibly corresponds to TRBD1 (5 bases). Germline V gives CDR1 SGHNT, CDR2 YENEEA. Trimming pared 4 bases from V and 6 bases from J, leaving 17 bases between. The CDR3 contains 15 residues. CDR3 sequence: CASSWGLGSSDTQYF. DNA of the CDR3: TGTGCCAGCAGCTGGGGCCTAGGATCGTCCGATACGCAGTATTTT.

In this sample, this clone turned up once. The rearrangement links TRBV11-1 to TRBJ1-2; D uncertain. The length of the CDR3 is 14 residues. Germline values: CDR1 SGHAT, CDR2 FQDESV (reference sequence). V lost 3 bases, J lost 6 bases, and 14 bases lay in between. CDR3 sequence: CASSFRSDSDGYTF. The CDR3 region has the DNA TGTGCCAGCAGCTTTCGTTCCGATTCGGATGGCTACACCTTC.

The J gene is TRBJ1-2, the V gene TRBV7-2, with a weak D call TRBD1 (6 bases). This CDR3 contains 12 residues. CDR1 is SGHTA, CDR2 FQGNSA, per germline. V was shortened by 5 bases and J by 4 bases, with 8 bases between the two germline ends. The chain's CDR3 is CASSHRVYGYTF. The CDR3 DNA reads TGTGCCAGCAGCCACAGGGTCTATGGCTACACCTTC.

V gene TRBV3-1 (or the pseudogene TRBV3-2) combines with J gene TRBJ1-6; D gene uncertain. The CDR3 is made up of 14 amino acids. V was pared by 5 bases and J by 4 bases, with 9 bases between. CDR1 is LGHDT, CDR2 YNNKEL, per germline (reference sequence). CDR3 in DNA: TGTGCCAGCAGCTACGGAGATTATAATTCACCCCTCCACTTT. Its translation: CASSYGDYNSPLHF.

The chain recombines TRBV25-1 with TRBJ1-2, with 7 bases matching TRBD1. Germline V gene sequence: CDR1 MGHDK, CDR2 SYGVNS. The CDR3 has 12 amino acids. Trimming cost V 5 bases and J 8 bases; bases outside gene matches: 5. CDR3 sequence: CASSTGDQGYTF. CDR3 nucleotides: TGTGCCAGCAGTACAGGGGATCAAGGCTACACCTTC.